The T cell receptor beta chain under discussion was sequenced for a study of OX40 agonist ivuxolimab in advanced cancers. The germline V gene encodes CDR1 SQVTM and CDR2 ANQGSEA. The CDR3 extends over 15 amino acids. J gave up 0 bases and V 6 bases, and 8 bases lay outside the gene matches. Study outcomes and limitations: Low normalized clonal expansion also occurred in some nonresponding patients.

A remark on this clone: Its antigen is still unknown.

Here immunoSEQ multiplex PCR was the method, and the copy in TCRdb shows in-frame clones only, minus some. The repertoire has around 77,000 clones, around 87% of them found once; the top ten carry around 0.92%. The sequenced sample was CD4+ or CD8+ T cells sorted from blood, obtained in a trial of the OX40 agonist ivuxolimab. V gene TRBV29-1 combines with J gene TRBJ2-3; 8 nucleotides align to TRBD2. The sequence derives from an adult with an advanced solid tumor such as melanoma, head and neck, liver or kidney cancer. The CDR3 here is CSVGFTGGSTDTQYF. Written as DNA, the CDR3 is TGCAGCGTGGGCTTTACGGGGGGGAGCACAGATACGCAGTATTTT.